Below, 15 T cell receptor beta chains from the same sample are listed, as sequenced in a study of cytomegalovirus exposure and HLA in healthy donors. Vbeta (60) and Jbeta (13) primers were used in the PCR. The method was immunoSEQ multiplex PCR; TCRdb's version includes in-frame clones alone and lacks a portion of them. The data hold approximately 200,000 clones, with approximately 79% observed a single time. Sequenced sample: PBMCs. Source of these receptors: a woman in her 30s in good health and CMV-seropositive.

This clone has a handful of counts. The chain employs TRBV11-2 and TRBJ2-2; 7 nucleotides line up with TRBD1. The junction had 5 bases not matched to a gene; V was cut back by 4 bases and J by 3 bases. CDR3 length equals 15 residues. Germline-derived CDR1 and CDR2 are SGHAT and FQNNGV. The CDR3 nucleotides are TGTGCCAGCAGCTACAGGGGATCCGACACCGGGGAGCTGTTTTTT. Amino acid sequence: CASSYRGSDTGELFF.

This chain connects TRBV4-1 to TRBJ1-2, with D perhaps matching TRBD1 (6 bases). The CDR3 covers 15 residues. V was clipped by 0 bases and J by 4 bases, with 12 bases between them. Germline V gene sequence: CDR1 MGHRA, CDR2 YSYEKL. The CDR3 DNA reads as TGCGCCAGCAGCCAAGACCAGGGGACGGGCTATGGCTACACCTTC. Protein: CASSQDQGTGYGYTF.

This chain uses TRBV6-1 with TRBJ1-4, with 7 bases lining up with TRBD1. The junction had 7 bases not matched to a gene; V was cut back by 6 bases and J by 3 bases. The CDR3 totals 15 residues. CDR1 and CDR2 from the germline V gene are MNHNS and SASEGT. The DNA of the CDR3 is TGTGCCAGCAGGGAGAGGACAGGCCCTAATGAAAAACTGTTTTTT. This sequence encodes CASRERTGPNEKLFF.

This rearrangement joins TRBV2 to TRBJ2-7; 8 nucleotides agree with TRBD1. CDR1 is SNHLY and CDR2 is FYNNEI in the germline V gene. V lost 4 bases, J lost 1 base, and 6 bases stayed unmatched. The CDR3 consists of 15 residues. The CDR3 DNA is TGTGCCAGCAGTGTAACGACAGGGGCGTCCTACGAGCAGTACTTC. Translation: CASSVTTGASYEQYF.

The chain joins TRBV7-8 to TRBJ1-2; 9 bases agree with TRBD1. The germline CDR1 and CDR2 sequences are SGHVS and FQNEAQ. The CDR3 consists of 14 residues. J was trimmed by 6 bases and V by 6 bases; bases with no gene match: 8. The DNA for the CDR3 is TGTGCCAGCAGTTACACCGGACAGGGGCATGGCTACACCTTC. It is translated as CASSYTGQGHGYTF.

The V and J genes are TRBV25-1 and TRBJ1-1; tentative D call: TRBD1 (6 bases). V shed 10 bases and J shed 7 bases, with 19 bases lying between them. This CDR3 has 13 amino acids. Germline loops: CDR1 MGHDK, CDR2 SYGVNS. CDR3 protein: CATRKQGGGEAFF. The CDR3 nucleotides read TGTGCCACCCGAAAACAGGGAGGGGGTGAAGCTTTCTTT.

Here the CDR3 reads CASRGTGGRDGYTF. The CDR3 nucleotides are TGTGCCAGCAGGGGTACAGGGGGTAGGGATGGCTACACCTTC. V usage is TRBV2 and J usage is TRBJ1-2; the match to TRBD1 covers 8 bases. The CDR3 runs to 14 residues. Looked up from germline, CDR1 is SNHLY and CDR2 is FYNNEI. V dropped 6 bases and J dropped 6; count of bases not matched to a gene: 9.

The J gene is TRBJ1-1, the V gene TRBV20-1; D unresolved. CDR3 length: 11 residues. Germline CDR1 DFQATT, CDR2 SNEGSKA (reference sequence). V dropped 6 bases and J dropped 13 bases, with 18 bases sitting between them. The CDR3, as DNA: TGCAGTGCCCTTGCCAGGCCCGTTATTTTCTTT. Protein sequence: CSALARPVIFF.

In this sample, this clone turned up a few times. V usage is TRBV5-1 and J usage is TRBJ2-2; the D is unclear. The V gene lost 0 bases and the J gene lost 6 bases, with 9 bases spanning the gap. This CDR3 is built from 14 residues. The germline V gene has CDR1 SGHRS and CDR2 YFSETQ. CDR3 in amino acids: CASSLVRVAGELFF. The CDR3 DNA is TGCGCCAGCAGCTTGGTCCGGGTAGCCGGGGAGCTGTTTTTT.

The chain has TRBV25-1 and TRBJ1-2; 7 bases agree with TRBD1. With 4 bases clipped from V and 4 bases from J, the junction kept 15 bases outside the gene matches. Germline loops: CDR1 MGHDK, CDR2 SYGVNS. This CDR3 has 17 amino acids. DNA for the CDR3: TGTGCCAGCAGTGGAATCCTCCCGGGACAGAATTTCTATGGCTACACCTTC. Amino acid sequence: CASSGILPGQNFYGYTF.

CDR3 sequence (DNA): TGCGCCAGCAACGGGGGGCCATGGGAAAAACTGTTTTTT. Protein: CASNGGPWEKLFF. This sequence joins TRBV4-1 and TRBJ1-4; possible D gene TRBD1, 6 bases. V lost 7 bases and J 8 bases, leaving 14 bases between the germline ends. Per germline, CDR1 MGHRA and CDR2 YSYEKL. The CDR3 extends over 13 amino acids.

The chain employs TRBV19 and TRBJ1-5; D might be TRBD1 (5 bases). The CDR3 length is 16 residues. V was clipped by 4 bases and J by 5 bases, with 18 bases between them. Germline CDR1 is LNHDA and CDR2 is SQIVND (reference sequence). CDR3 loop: CASSKGLKNGYQPQHF. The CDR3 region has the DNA TGTGCCAGTAGTAAGGGACTAAAAAACGGGTATCAGCCCCAGCATTTT.

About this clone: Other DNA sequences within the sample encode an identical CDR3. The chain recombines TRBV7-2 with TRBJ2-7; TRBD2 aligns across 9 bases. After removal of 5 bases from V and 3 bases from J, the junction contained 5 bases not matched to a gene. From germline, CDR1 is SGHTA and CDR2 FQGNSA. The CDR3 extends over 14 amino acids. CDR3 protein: CASSLLAGVYEQYF. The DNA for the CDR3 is TGTGCCAGCAGCCTTTTAGCGGGAGTCTACGAGCAGTACTTC.

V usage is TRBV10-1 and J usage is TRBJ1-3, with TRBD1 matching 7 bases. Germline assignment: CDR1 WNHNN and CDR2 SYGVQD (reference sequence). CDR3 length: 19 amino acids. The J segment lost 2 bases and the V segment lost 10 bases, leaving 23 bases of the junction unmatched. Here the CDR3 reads CAIEKRGDRERLTGNTIYF. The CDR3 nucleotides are TGCGCCATTGAAAAACGAGGCGACAGGGAAAGACTAACTGGAAACACCATATATTTT.

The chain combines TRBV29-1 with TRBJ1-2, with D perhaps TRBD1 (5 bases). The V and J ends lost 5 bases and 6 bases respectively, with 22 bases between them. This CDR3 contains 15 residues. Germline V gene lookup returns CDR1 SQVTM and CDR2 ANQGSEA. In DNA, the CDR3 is TGCAGCGTTCATTGGGGGGGTGTCGGTGAAAATGGCTACACCTTC. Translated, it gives CSVHWGGVGENGYTF.